Listed here are 2 T cell receptor beta chains from one sample, sequenced in a study of human CD8 memory T cell subsets. Libraries for TCR beta were constructed using UMI-labeled 5' RACE. TCRdb reprocessed the 5' RACE reads and reports one entry per CDR3 protein, with no DNA. The sample spans around 4,600 distinct CDR3 sequences; the ten largest clones claim 30% to 45%. The sequencing input was CD8+ T cells from PBMCs. The source is a human donor in good health.

CDR3 sequence reads: CASSFQGHQETQYF. The chain links TRBV12-3 or TRBV12-4 to TRBJ2-5; lacking DNA, the TRBD1 call made by TCRdb goes unchecked. CDR3 length: 14 residues.

This chain connects TRBV7-9 to TRBJ2-1; the D call of TRBD1 rests on TCRdb alone, since no DNA is present to check it. Germline V lookup: CDR1 SEHNR, CDR2 FQNEAQ (reference sequence). The length of the CDR3 is 14 residues. This chain's CDR3 is CASSGDFRGNEQFF. Using reference TRBV7-9 and TRBJ2-1 for the parts outside the CDR3, the full variable domain is DTGVSQNPRHKITKRGQNVTFRCDPISEHNRLYWYRQTLGQGPEFLTYFQNEAQLEKSRLLSDRFSAERPKGSFSTLEIQRTEQGDSAMYLCASSGDFRGNEQFFGPGTRLTVL.